Following are 11 T cell receptor beta chains from one sample sequenced in a study of blood T cell repertoires in COVID-19. TCRdb's table, derived via immunoSEQ multiplex PCR, lists solely in-frame clones and lacks some. This table has 200,000 to 250,000 clones, approximately 80% appearing once. The sequencing sample was made of peripheral blood. The receptor source for this set is a woman younger than 35 with acute or convalescent COVID-19.

This clone was counted only a few times. The V call is TRBV11-2, the J call TRBJ2-5; the match to TRBD2 covers 10 bases. V gave up 1 base and J gave up 2 bases; unmatched junction bases: 10. The CDR3 is 18 amino acids. Germline CDR1 and CDR2: SGHAT and FQNNGV. The CDR3 sequence is CASSLVASGSGGQETQYF. CDR3 nucleotides: TGTGCCAGCAGCTTAGTGGCTAGCGGGAGTGGAGGTCAAGAGACCCAGTACTTC.

CDR3 residues: CASSLTAYNSPLHF. The CDR3 nucleotides are TGTGCCAGCAGTTTGACAGCCTATAATTCACCCCTCCACTTT. J is TRBJ1-6 and V is TRBV28, with D perhaps matching TRBD1 (5 bases). The CDR3 covers 14 residues. The germline V gene has CDR1 MDHEN and CDR2 SYDVKM. V gave up 3 bases and J gave up 2 bases, with 5 bases separating them.

V usage is TRBV28 and J usage is TRBJ2-7; TRBD2 matches at 10 bases. Per the germline V gene, CDR1 is MDHEN and CDR2 is SYDVKM. V was clipped by 3 bases and J by 3 bases; unmatched bases: 5. The CDR3 spans 15 residues. This CDR3 is CASSFVSGGDYEQYF. As DNA, the CDR3 is TGTGCCAGCAGTTTCGTCAGCGGGGGGGACTACGAGCAGTACTTC. The variable domain in full, completed from reference TRBV28 and TRBJ2-7, reads DVKVTQSSRYLVKRTGEKVFLECVQDMDHENMFWYRQDPGLGLRLIYFSYDVKMKEKGDIPEGYSVSREKKERFSLILESASTNQTSMYLCASSFVSGGDYEQYFGPGTRLTVT.

This clone was seen just once. The chain carries TRBV9 and TRBJ1-3; tentatively, D is TRBD1 (5 bases). Trimming stripped 0 bases from V and 9 bases from J, with 13 bases between. CDR3 size: 14 residues. The germline gives CDR1 SGDLS, CDR2 YYNGEE. CDR3 in DNA: TGTGCCAGCAGCGTAGGGTCCATCGGGGGCACCATATATTTT. As protein: CASSVGSIGGTIYF. The full variable domain, rest sourced from reference TRBV9 and TRBJ1-3, is DSGVTQTPKHLITATGQRVTLRCSPRSGDLSVYWYQQSLDQGLQFLIQYYNGEERAKGNILERFSAQQFPDLHSELNLSSLELGDSALYFCASSVGSIGGTIYFGEGSWLTVV.

The J gene is TRBJ2-3, the V gene TRBV7-9; TRBD2 matches at 9 bases. This CDR3 has 15 amino acids. V was pared by 2 bases and J by 5 bases, with 5 bases of the junction left unmatched. Germline CDR1 is SEHNR and CDR2 is FQNEAQ (reference sequence). CDR3 region: CASSLIAGAGDTQYF. CDR3 nucleotides: TGTGCCAGCAGCTTAATAGCGGGAGCGGGAGATACGCAGTATTTT.

The chain links TRBV6-1 to TRBJ2-5; D possibly corresponds to TRBD2 (6 bases). Per germline, CDR1 MNHNS and CDR2 SASEGT. The germline V and J ends were trimmed by 0 bases and 4 bases, with 15 bases remaining between them. The CDR3 contains 16 residues. Here the CDR3 DNA reads TGTGCCAGCAGTGAAGCCACGGGTAGCGGCCGAGAGACCCAGTACTTC. This encodes CASSEATGSGRETQYF.

This clone appeared once. The rearrangement links TRBV5-1 to TRBJ2-1; TRBD2 matches at 7 bases. Germline CDR1 reads SGHRS; CDR2 reads YFSETQ. With V trimmed by 5 bases and J by 1 base, 3 bases remained unmatched. CDR3 length equals 14 residues. In DNA form, the CDR3 reads TGCGCCAGCAGTGGGGGGGAATCCTACAATGAGCAGTTCTTC. Translation gives CASSGGESYNEQFF.

V and J are TRBV6-5 and TRBJ2-7, with 8 bases aligning to TRBD1. The CDR3 has 13 residues. Trimming removed 6 bases from V and 4 bases from J; junction bases left unmatched: 5. Germline CDR1 MNHEY, CDR2 SVGAGI. CDR3 sequence reads: CASSQGALYEQYF. CDR3 coding DNA: TGTGCCAGCAGCCAGGGGGCTTTGTACGAGCAGTACTTC.

This chain links TRBV18 with TRBJ2-1, with 11 bases matching TRBD2. CDR3 length equals 20 residues. V gave up 6 bases and J gave up 4 bases; unmatched junction bases: 20. CDR1 is KGHSH and CDR2 is LQKENI in the germline V gene. CDR3 residues: CASSFYVEGTSGLLYNEQFF. CDR3 coding DNA: TGTGCCAGCTCCTTTTATGTCGAGGGGACTAGCGGATTGCTTTACAATGAGCAGTTCTTC.

The chain links TRBV9 to TRBJ1-1; TRBD1 agrees at 12 bases. The CDR3 is 16 amino acids. The V gene's germline CDR1 is SGDLS and CDR2 YYNGEE. J gave up 2 bases and V 4 bases, and 6 bases lay outside the gene matches. Written as DNA, the CDR3 is TGTGCCAGCAGCCCGGGGACAGGGGGCGGTAACACTGAAGCTTTCTTT. As protein: CASSPGTGGGNTEAFF.

The genes are TRBV10-3 and TRBJ2-7, with D tentatively TRBD2 (6 bases). With 0 bases removed from V and 3 bases from J, the gap between germline ends came to 6 bases. Germline loops: CDR1 ENHRY, CDR2 SYGVKD. The CDR3 sequence is 13 residues long. CDR3 loop: CAISESGGYEQYF. The CDR3 DNA reads TGTGCCATCAGTGAGTCGGGGGGCTACGAGCAGTACTTC.